This T cell receptor (beta chain) was obtained from a study of T cells after yellow fever vaccination. Study-wide background: The SMART-Seq v4 Ultra Low Input method served to prepare the low-cell-number fractions. General study results and limits: Booster sampling recovered most clones from primary vaccination (less than 97% CD4, 80% to 90% CD8). Shared CD4/CD8 clonotypes were a small share, likely from convergent recombination.

As TCR cDNA was made by 5'RACE template switching, a universal primer site and UMIs were added. MiXCR, applied by TCRdb to the 5' RACE reads, yields one record per CDR3 protein. The table includes some 300,000 distinct CDR3 sequences, around 9.3% detected once. This CDR3 spans 16 amino acids. Germline CDR1 is MNHNS and CDR2 is SASEGT. V shed 0 bases and J shed 8 bases, with 17 bases lying between them. Of note for this clonotype: Its antigen is as yet unknown.

Sample: CD4+ T cells sorted from PBMCs, taken 5 days after the yellow fever booster vaccination. The sequence was obtained from a man younger than 35 who received the YFV17D yellow fever vaccine. The chain has TRBV6-1 and TRBJ2-1; D is perhaps TRBD1 (6 bases). CDR3 in DNA: TGTGCCAGCAGTGAAGCGGTCGGCAGGGGCCGGGATGAGCAGTTCTTC. It is translated as CASSEAVGRGRDEQFF.